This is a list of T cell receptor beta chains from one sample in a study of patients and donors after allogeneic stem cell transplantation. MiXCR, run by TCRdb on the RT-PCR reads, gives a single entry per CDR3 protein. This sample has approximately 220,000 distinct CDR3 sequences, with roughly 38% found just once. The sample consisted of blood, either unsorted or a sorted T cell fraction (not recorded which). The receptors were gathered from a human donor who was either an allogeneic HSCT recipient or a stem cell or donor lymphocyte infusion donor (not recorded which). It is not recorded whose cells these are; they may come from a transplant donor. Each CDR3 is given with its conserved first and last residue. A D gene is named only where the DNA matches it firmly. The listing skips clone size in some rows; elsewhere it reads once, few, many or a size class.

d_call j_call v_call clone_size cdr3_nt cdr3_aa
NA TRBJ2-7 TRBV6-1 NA TGTGCCAGCAGTGAAGAAGGGGTGGCAGGGAAATCTGACGAGCAGTACTTC CASSEEGVAGKSDEQYF
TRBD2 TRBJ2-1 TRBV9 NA TGTGCCAGCAGCGTAGGAAATAGCGGGGGATACAATGAGCAGTTCTTC CASSVGNSGGYNEQFF
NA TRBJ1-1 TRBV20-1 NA TGCAGTGCTAGAGACAGGGGCGCTGAAGCTTTCTTT CSARDRGAEAFF
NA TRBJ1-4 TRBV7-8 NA TGTGCCAGCAGCTTGCAGACAACTAATGAAAAACTGTTTTTT CASSLQTTNEKLFF
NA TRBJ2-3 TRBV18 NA TGTGCCAGCTCACCCGAACGCACAGATACGCAGTATTTT CASSPERTDTQYF
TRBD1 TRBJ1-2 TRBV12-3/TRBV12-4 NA TGTGCCAGCAGTTTCGATCTTTCAGGGGGCCCTTCTAACTATGGCTACACCTTC CASSFDLSGGPSNYGYTF
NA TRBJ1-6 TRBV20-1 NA TGCAGTGCTGAATCGGTGGGGAGTTCACCCCTCCACTTT CSAESVGSSPLHF
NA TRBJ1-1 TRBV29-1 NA TGCAGCGTCTGGGACGGGAAAGCTTTCTTT CSVWDGKAFF
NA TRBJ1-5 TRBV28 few TGTGCCAGCAGTTGGGGAGAGATGAATCAGCCCCAGCATTTT CASSWGEMNQPQHF
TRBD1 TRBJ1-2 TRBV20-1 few TGCAGTGCTAGTCGGGGGCGACTCGGGACAGGGGAAAATGGCTACACCTTC CSASRGRLGTGENGYTF
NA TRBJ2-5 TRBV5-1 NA TGCGCCAGCAAGAGAGCCCTCCAAGAGACCCAGTACTTC CASKRALQETQYF
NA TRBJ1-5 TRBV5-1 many TGCGCCAGCAGCTTGGGGAGAAATAGCAATCAGCCCCAGCATTTT CASSLGRNSNQPQHF
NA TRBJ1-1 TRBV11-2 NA TGTGCCAGCAGCTTATTCAGGAACACTGAAGCTTTCTTT CASSLFRNTEAFF
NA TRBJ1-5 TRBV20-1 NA TGCAGTGCTAGAGATAAAAGACGGGGGAATCAGCCCAAGCATTTT CSARDKRRGNQPKHF
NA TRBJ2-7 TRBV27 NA TGTGCCAGCAGTTTCAGCCCCTCCTACGAGCAGTACTTC CASSFSPSYEQYF
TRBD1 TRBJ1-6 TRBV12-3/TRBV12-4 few TGTGCCAGCAGTTTCGACAGGGAGGTTACACCCCTCCACTTT CASSFDREVTPLHF
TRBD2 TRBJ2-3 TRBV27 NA TGTGCCAGCAGTCATAGCGGGGGGGCAGGTGATACGCAGTATTTT CASSHSGGAGDTQYF
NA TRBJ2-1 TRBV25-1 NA TGTGCCAGCAGTGTCGGGGGCGATAAGAGTGAGCAGTTCTTC CASSVGGDKSEQFF
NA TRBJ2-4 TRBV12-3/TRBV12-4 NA TGTGCCAGCACCTTAGGAGGGGTGAGGGTAGCCAAAAACATTCAGTACTTC CASTLGGVRVAKNIQYF
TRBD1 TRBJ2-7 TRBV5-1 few TGCGCCAGCAGCCTCCGGGGACAGGGAATCTACGAGCAGTACTTC CASSLRGQGIYEQYF
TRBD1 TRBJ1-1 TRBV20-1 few TGCAGTGCTAGACGAGGGACAGGCAGGATTACGAACACTGAAGCTTTCTTT CSARRGTGRITNTEAFF
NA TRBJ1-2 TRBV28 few TGTGCCAGCAGTCCTTCTTGGGTGGGGAGCTATGGCTACACCTTC CASSPSWVGSYGYTF
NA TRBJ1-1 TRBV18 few TGTGCCAGCTCACCACAATCTTCTGTGGGGAACACTGAAGCTTTCTTT CASSPQSSVGNTEAFF
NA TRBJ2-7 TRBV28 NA TGTGCCAGCAGTATAAGACAGGAATTATCCTACGAGCAGTACTTC CASSIRQELSYEQYF
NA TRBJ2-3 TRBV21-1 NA TGTGCCAGCAGCGACCGAAACTTTAGCACAGATACGCAGTATTTT CASSDRNFSTDTQYF
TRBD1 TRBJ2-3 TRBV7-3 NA TGTGCCAGCAGCTTAAGGCCAAAGGGGGCCGAAGATACGCAGTATTTT CASSLRPKGAEDTQYF
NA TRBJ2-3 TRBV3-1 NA TGTGCCAGCAGCCAAGGGGCCTTGGGGAGGCGCACAGATACGCAGTATTTT CASSQGALGRRTDTQYF
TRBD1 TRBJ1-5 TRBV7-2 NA TGTGCCAGCAGCTTCGCCGGGACAGGGGGCCTATTCCCCAATCAGCCCCAGCATTTT CASSFAGTGGLFPNQPQHF
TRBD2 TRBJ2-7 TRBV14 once TGTGCCAGCAGCCAAGATTTACTAGCGGCGCAGTACTTC CASSQDLLAAQYF
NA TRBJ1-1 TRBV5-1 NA TGCGCCAGCAGCTGGAAAGGGAGGGCTGAAGCTTTCTTT CASSWKGRAEAFF
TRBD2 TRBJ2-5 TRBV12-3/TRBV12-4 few TGTGCCAGCAGTCCAAGGACTAGCGGTTACCAAGAGACCCAGTACTTC CASSPRTSGYQETQYF
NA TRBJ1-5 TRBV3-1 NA TGTGCCAGCAGCCAAGAGGCGGGGGATCAGCCCCAGCATTTT CASSQEAGDQPQHF
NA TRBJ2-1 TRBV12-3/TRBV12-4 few TGTGCCAGCAGTCCCACGGGGGTCAGGGGGAATGAGCAGTTCTTC CASSPTGVRGNEQFF
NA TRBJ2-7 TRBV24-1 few TGTGCCACCAGTGAGGCCAGCTCCTACGAGCAGTACTTC CATSEASSYEQYF
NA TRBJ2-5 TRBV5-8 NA TGTGCCAGCAGCTTGGGCCTGTCCAGTTCCCAAGACACCCAGTACTTC CASSLGLSSSQDTQYF
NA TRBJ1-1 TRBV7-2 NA TGTGCCAGCAGCTCTGTTCCAGACAGCCAGAACACTGAAGCTTTCTTT CASSSVPDSQNTEAFF
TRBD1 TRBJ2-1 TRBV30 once TGTGCCTGGAGCCTCGGGGAGAAAACAGGGGGGACCTACAATGAGCAGTTCTTC CAWSLGEKTGGTYNEQFF
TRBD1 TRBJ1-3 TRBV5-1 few TGCGCCAGCAGCTTGGCATCAGGGGGCGATACTGGAAACACCATATATTTT CASSLASGGDTGNTIYF
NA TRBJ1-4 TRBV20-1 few TGCAGTGCTAGAATAGGGTTTAATGAAAAACTGTTTTTT CSARIGFNEKLFF
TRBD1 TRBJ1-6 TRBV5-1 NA TGCGCCAGCTGCCGGGACAGGTCCGGCAATTCACCCCTCCACTTT CASCRDRSGNSPLHF